In this sample, the clone carrying this T cell receptor beta chain turned up a few times. Antigen: not known. These data come from a study of T-cell reconstitution after alpha-beta-depleted transplantation in children. Unique molecular identifiers were incorporated during preparation of the TCRbeta library. In TCRdb, the PCR reads were re-called with MiXCR into one record per CDR3 protein. The repertoire holds approximately 400,000 distinct CDR3 sequences, with around 16% as singletons. Germline CDR1 is DFQATT and CDR2 is SNEGSKA (reference sequence). The CDR3 runs to 16 residues. V lost 0 bases and J lost 2, with 15 bases in between. Study-wide results and caveats: Diversity of TCRbeta at day 60 was high in some patients, arising from surviving recipient T cells and thymic progenitors. Roughly two months post-transplant, alpha-beta T cells reportedly originated from several hundred graft clones that had expanded. Hyperexpanded clones declined; after one year, newly produced T cells mostly supplied diversity.

V usage is TRBV20-1 and J usage is TRBJ2-3; TRBD2 might be the D (7 bases). The material sequenced was PBMCs, mostly from graft donor cells, taken 360 days after TCRalphabeta/CD19-depleted stem cell transplant. The clonotype was recovered from a boy younger than two who had a stem cell transplant for Wiskott-Aldrich syndrome, so the T cells may come from the graft donor. This chain's CDR3 is CSAREVGGDYTDTQYF. CDR3 DNA: TGCAGTGCTAGAGAGGTAGGGGGGGACTACACAGATACGCAGTATTTT.